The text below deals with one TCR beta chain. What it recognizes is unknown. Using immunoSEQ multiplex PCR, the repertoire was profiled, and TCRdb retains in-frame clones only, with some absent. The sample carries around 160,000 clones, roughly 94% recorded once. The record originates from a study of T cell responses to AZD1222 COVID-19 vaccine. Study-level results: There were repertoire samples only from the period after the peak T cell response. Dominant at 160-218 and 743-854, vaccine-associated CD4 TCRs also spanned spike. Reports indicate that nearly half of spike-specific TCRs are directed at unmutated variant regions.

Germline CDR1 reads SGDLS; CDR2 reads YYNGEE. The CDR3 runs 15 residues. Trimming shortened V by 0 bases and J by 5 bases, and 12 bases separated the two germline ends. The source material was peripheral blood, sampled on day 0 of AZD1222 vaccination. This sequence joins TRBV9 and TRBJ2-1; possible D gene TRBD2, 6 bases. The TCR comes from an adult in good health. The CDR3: CASSVGSSGNNEQFF. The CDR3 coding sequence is TGTGCCAGCAGCGTAGGTAGTAGCGGAAACAATGAGCAGTTCTTC.